The entry that follows covers one T cell receptor (beta chain) sequence. This CDR3 is built from 12 residues. Trimming took off 5 bases at V and 7 bases at J, with 9 bases between the two ends. Germline assignment: CDR1 WSHSY and CDR2 SAAADI. Libraries were prepared by immunoSEQ multiplex PCR; TCRdb keeps only in-frame clonotypes and omits some of them. This sample has about 190,000 clones; 80% to 90% occur once, and the top ten carry 20%. The data stem from a study of blood T cell repertoires in COVID-19. As for the study in general: Some COVID-19 samples were acute and others convalescent; all came from the United States, Italy and Spain. Nucleic acid was either cDNA or gDNA, and it came from T cells, B-cell-depleted T cells, or PBMCs.

The sample comprised peripheral blood. This TCR was sampled from a human donor in a cohort sampled during active COVID-19. V gene TRBV10-2 combines with J gene TRBJ2-1; D not resolved. The CDR3 DNA sequence: TGCGCCAGCAGTTCACAGAATAATGAGCAGTTCTTC. The encoded protein is CASSSQNNEQFF.